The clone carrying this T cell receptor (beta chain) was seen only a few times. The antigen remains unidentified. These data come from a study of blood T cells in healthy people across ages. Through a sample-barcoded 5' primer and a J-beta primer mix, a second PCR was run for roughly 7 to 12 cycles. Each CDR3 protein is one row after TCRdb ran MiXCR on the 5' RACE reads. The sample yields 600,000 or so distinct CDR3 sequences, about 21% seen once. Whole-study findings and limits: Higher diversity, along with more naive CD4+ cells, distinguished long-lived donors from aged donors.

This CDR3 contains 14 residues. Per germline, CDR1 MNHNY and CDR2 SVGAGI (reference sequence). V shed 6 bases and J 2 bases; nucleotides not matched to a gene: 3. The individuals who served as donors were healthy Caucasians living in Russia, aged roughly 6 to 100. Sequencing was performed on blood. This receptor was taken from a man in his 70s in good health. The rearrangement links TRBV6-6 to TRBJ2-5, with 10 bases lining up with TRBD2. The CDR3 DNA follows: TGTGCCAGCAGGCTAGCGGGAGCACAAGAGACCCAGTACTTC. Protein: CASRLAGAQETQYF.